The 30 T cell receptor beta chains presented below share a single source sample, sequenced in a study of T cell responses to AZD1222 COVID-19 vaccine. Clones were read by immunoSEQ multiplex PCR, and TCRdb kept only the in-frame ones, dropping some. Here the sample spans 150,000 to 200,000 clones, approximately 91% being singletons. Material: peripheral blood, obtained 28 days after the second AZD1222 dose. The source is an adult who received the AZD1222 COVID-19 vaccine.

This sequence joins TRBV20-1 and TRBJ2-1, with TRBD1 matching over 7 bases. Germline-derived CDR1 and CDR2 are DFQATT and SNEGSKA (reference sequence). J lost 9 bases, V lost 5 bases, and 13 bases had no gene match. The CDR3 totals 14 residues. CDR3 protein: CSAGGQAWASEQFF. The DNA of the CDR3 is TGCAGTGCTGGTGGACAGGCGTGGGCTAGTGAGCAGTTCTTC.

This chain links TRBV15 with TRBJ2-7; 9 bases map to TRBD1. The V gene end was trimmed by 0 bases and the J gene end by 5 bases; junction bases not matched to a gene: 11. Germline CDR1 and CDR2: LNHNV and YYDKDF (reference sequence). The CDR3 extends over 17 amino acids. CDR3 sequence (DNA): TGTGCCACCAGCAGAGACGGACGGGACAGGGAGGAAGACGAGCAGTACTTC. Its translation is CATSRDGRDREEDEQYF.

This chain connects TRBV28 to TRBJ1-5; D perhaps matches TRBD1 (6 bases). This CDR3 contains 17 residues. The V gene's germline CDR1 is MDHEN and CDR2 SYDVKM. The V end lost 6 bases, the J end lost 4 bases, and 22 bases lay between the germline ends. For the CDR3, the DNA is TGTGCCAGCAGACAACGCGGGGGGCGTAAGACAAATCAGCCCCAGCATTTT. The encoded protein is CASRQRGGRKTNQPQHF.

The chain recombines TRBV7-3 with TRBJ1-1; D gene unclear. V lost 5 bases and J 2 bases, leaving 9 bases between the germline ends. Per the germline V gene, CDR1 is SGHTA and CDR2 is FQGTGA. The CDR3 length is 13 residues. CDR3 amino acids: CASSMNINTEAFF. Here the CDR3 DNA reads TGTGCCAGCAGCATGAATATAAACACTGAAGCTTTCTTT. The full variable domain, its missing parts supplied by reference TRBV7-3 and TRBJ1-1, is GAGVSQTPSNKVTEKGKYVELRCDPISGHTALYWYRQSLGQGPEFLIYFQGTGAADDSGLPNDRFFAVRPEGSVSTLKIQRTERGDSAVYLCASSMNINTEAFFGQGTRLTVV.

This chain joins TRBV3-1 (or the pseudogene TRBV3-2) and TRBJ1-5; possible D gene TRBD1, 5 bases. The CDR3 extends over 13 amino acids. The V and J ends lost 0 bases and 7 bases respectively, with 7 bases between them. Germline CDR1 reads LGHDT; CDR2 reads YNNKEL (reference sequence). The CDR3 reads CASSQDGDQPQHF. In nucleotides, the CDR3 is TGTGCCAGCAGCCAAGACGGGGACCAGCCCCAGCATTTT.

This rearrangement joins TRBV6-5 to TRBJ1-6; D unresolved. V lost 0 bases to trimming and J lost 7 bases, with 7 bases between them. This CDR3 is 14 amino acids long. CDR1 and CDR2 (germline): MNHEY, SVGAGI. The CDR3 DNA sequence: TGTGCCAGCAGTTACTCGACCTTAAATTCACCCCTCCACTTT. Amino acid sequence: CASSYSTLNSPLHF.

This clone was observed a single time. The chain couples TRBV2 to TRBJ2-2; D is perhaps TRBD1 (6 bases). The CDR3 contains 13 residues. Germline V CDR1 and CDR2: SNHLY, FYNNEI. V gave up 4 bases and J gave up 7 bases, with 10 bases separating them. The CDR3: CASSAQGSGELFF. The CDR3 region has the DNA TGTGCCAGCAGTGCGCAGGGGAGCGGGGAGCTGTTTTTT.

The genes are TRBV19 and TRBJ1-2; TRBD1 matches at 8 bases. V shed 5 bases, J shed 6 bases, and the junction held 8 bases outside the gene matches. This CDR3 is built from 14 residues. Germline loops: CDR1 LNHDA, CDR2 SQIVND (reference sequence). The CDR3 region has the DNA TGTGCCAGTAGTTTCCGACAGGGGAGGAATGGCTACACCTTC. It encodes CASSFRQGRNGYTF.

The genes are TRBV19 and TRBJ2-5, with a possible D match to TRBD1 (7 bases). The V gene's germline CDR1 is LNHDA and CDR2 SQIVND (reference sequence). CDR3 size: 14 residues. The V gene lost 6 bases and the J gene lost 4 bases, with 15 bases spanning the gap. CDR3 DNA sequence: TGTGCCAGTAGGAAACCAGGGGGAGGAGAGACCCAGTACTTC. It translates to CASRKPGGGETQYF.

CDR3 residues: CASSLRPSSLNEQFF. The DNA for the CDR3 is TGTGCCAGCAGCTTACGTCCTAGCTCCCTTAATGAGCAGTTCTTC. The J gene is TRBJ2-1, the V gene TRBV11-3, with a possible D match to TRBD2 (5 bases). Looked up from germline, CDR1 is SGHNT and CDR2 is YENEEA. The CDR3 has 15 residues. V was shortened by 2 bases and J by 7 bases, with 15 bases between the two germline ends. Full variable domain (missing parts from reference TRBV11-3 and TRBJ2-1): EAGVVQSPRYKIIEKKQPVAFWCNPISGHNTLYWYLQNLGQGPELLIRYENEEAVDDSQLPKDRFSAERLKGVDSTLKIQPAELGDSAVYLCASSLRPSSLNEQFFGPGTRLTVL.

The chain is built from TRBV5-6 and TRBJ1-5, with TRBD1 matching 9 bases. The V gene end was trimmed by 4 bases and the J gene end by 7 bases; junction bases not matched to a gene: 6. The CDR3 length is 14 residues. Germline-derived CDR1 and CDR2 are SGHDT and YYEEEE. The CDR3 reads CASSGAGTGQPQHF. For the CDR3, the DNA is TGTGCCAGCAGCGGGGCCGGGACAGGGCAGCCCCAGCATTTT.

This chain uses TRBV5-1 with TRBJ1-4, with unresolved D. The ends were cut back, 0 bases at V and 8 bases at J, with 14 bases in the middle. The germline V gene has CDR1 SGHRS and CDR2 YFSETQ. This CDR3 has 15 amino acids. CDR3: CASSLESRASEKLFF. The DNA of the CDR3 is TGCGCCAGCAGCTTGGAGTCGAGGGCGAGCGAAAAACTGTTTTTT. The whole variable domain, filled in from reference TRBV5-1 and TRBJ1-4, reads KAGVTQTPRYLIKTRGQQVTLSCSPISGHRSVSWYQQTPGQGLQFLFEYFSETQRNKGNFPGRFSGRQFSNSRSEMNVSTLELGDSALYLCASSLESRASEKLFFGSGTQLSVL.

This sequence joins TRBV4-3 and TRBJ2-5, with 11 positions matching TRBD2. Germline assignment: CDR1 LGHNA and CDR2 YSLEER. CDR3 length equals 15 residues. Trimming took 4 bases from V and 5 from J; bases not matched to a gene: 6. The CDR3 reads CASSLRLAGWETQYF. The CDR3 DNA is TGCGCCAGCAGCCTGCGACTAGCGGGGTGGGAGACCCAGTACTTC.

V and J are TRBV6-5 and TRBJ1-2; tentative D call: TRBD1 (5 bases). Trimming removed 0 bases from V and 0 bases from J, with 8 bases in between. The germline V gene has CDR1 MNHEY and CDR2 SVGAGI. The CDR3 sequence is 15 residues long. CDR3 coding DNA: TGTGCCAGCAGTTACTCCTGGGGGACTAACTATGGCTACACCTTC. Translation: CASSYSWGTNYGYTF.

This chain uses TRBV4-1 with TRBJ2-5; D gene unclear. V gave up 4 bases and J gave up 5 bases, with 14 bases separating them. Germline-derived CDR1 and CDR2 are MGHRA and YSYEKL. The CDR3 length is 14 residues. This chain's CDR3 is CASSPLQIGETQYF. The CDR3 DNA follows: TGCGCCAGCAGCCCATTACAAATTGGGGAGACCCAGTACTTC.

The genes are TRBV7-8 and TRBJ2-3; a possible D gene is TRBD1 (6 bases). The V end was cut by 3 bases, the J end by 0 bases, with 13 bases between. The CDR3 loop spans 16 amino acids. Germline V CDR1 and CDR2: SGHVS, FQNEAQ. In nucleotides, the CDR3 is TGTGCCAGCAGCTTTGGTGGGGGCTTTAGCACAGATACGCAGTATTTT. This gives the protein CASSFGGGFSTDTQYF.

The chain is built from TRBV11-2 and TRBJ2-7, with D uncertain. The CDR3 has 14 amino acids. Trimming took 3 bases from V and 7 from J, leaving 16 bases between them. The germline V gene has CDR1 SGHAT and CDR2 FQNNGV. Written as DNA, the CDR3 is TGTGCCAGCAGCTTTGAAGGGCTGGGGTGGGAGCAGTACTTC. Translating it yields CASSFEGLGWEQYF.

The chain uses TRBV4-2 and TRBJ2-7; D unresolved. Germline V gene lookup returns CDR1 LGHNA and CDR2 YNFKEQ. Trimming took 0 bases from V and 3 from J, leaving 6 bases between them. This CDR3 region has 13 residues. CDR3 in amino acids: CASSQDLFYEQYF. The CDR3 DNA sequence: TGTGCCAGCAGCCAAGATCTGTTCTACGAGCAGTACTTC.

The V and J genes are TRBV5-4 and TRBJ2-2; D not certain. The CDR3 contains 12 residues. The germline V gene encodes CDR1 SGHNT and CDR2 YYREEE (reference sequence). Trimming took 1 base from V and 6 from J, leaving 4 bases between them. The CDR3 region has the DNA TGTGCCAGCAGCTTGCTTGCCGGGGAGCTGTTTTTT. Translation: CASSLLAGELFF.

This chain connects TRBV7-2 to TRBJ1-2, with D perhaps TRBD1 (5 bases). The CDR3 loop spans 13 amino acids. Per the germline V gene, CDR1 is SGHTA and CDR2 is FQGNSA. Trimming removed 10 bases at V and 0 bases at J, with 12 bases between. The CDR3 reads CATSGPANYGYTF. DNA for the CDR3: TGTGCCACCTCGGGACCCGCTAACTATGGCTACACCTTC.

V and J are TRBV18 and TRBJ2-1; the match to TRBD1 covers 10 bases. CDR3 length equals 16 residues. Unmatched junction bases numbered 8, after V lost 3 bases and J lost 6 bases. Germline CDR1 is KGHSH and CDR2 is LQKENI. CDR3: CASSPTGQGLVNEQFF. The CDR3, as DNA: TGTGCCAGCTCACCCACGGGACAGGGGTTAGTCAATGAGCAGTTCTTC.

The CDR3 protein is CAWNARNRGGNSPLHF. DNA of the CDR3: TGTGCCTGGAATGCAAGGAACAGGGGTGGGAATTCACCCCTCCACTTT. J is TRBJ1-6 and V is TRBV30, with 7 positions matching TRBD1. V dropped 4 bases and J dropped 7; count of bases not matched to a gene: 13. This CDR3 is built from 16 residues. The germline V gene encodes CDR1 GTSNPN and CDR2 SVGIG (reference sequence). The full variable domain, completed using reference TRBV30 and TRBJ1-6, is SQTIHQWPATLVQPVGSPLSLECTVEGTSNPNLYWYRQAAGRGLQLLFYSVGIGQISSEVPQNLSASRPQDRQFILSSKKLLLSDSGFYLCAWNARNRGGNSPLHFGNGTRLTVT.

This chain uses TRBV7-9 with TRBJ2-7, with 9 bases matching TRBD2. The CDR3 has 18 amino acids. Trimming removed 0 bases from V and 0 bases from J; junction bases left unmatched: 9. The germline CDR1 and CDR2 sequences are SEHNR and FQNEAQ (reference sequence). CDR3 residues: CASSLAWLAGTSSYEQYF. CDR3 sequence (DNA): TGTGCCAGCAGCTTAGCTTGGCTAGCGGGGACCTCCTCCTACGAGCAGTACTTC.

The rearrangement uses TRBV25-1 and TRBJ2-1; weak D call: TRBD1 (6 bases). The germline V and J ends were trimmed by 6 bases and 2 bases, with 8 bases remaining between them. CDR3 length equals 13 residues. CDR1 MGHDK and CDR2 SYGVNS come from the germline V gene. Here the CDR3 DNA reads TGTGCCAGCAGGGGGACAACCTACAATGAGCAGTTCTTC. As protein: CASRGTTYNEQFF.

Here the CDR3 reads CASSPMAGTSGGEQFF. The DNA for the CDR3 is TGTGCCAGCAGCCCAATGGCGGGGACTAGCGGGGGTGAGCAGTTCTTC. V is TRBV7-2 and J is TRBJ2-1, with 14 bases that match TRBD2. The J segment lost 9 bases and the V segment lost 5 bases, leaving 9 bases of the junction unmatched. This CDR3 has 16 amino acids. CDR1 is SGHTA and CDR2 is FQGNSA in the germline V gene.

The V and J genes are TRBV19 and TRBJ1-1; D perhaps matches TRBD1 (6 bases). The CDR3 loop spans 13 amino acids. Germline values: CDR1 LNHDA, CDR2 SQIVND (reference sequence). The ends were cut back, 3 bases at V and 4 bases at J, with 9 bases in the middle. The DNA for the CDR3 is TGTGCCAGTAGTATGTGGGGGGCCACTGAAGCTTTCTTT. Protein product: CASSMWGATEAFF.

The rearrangement uses TRBV19 and TRBJ1-5, with 7 bases fitting TRBD1. Germline CDR1 reads LNHDA; CDR2 reads SQIVND (reference sequence). The CDR3 runs 17 residues. V shed 5 bases and J 4 bases; nucleotides not matched to a gene: 14. The CDR3 is CASSGPPGQRGNQPQHF. CDR3 nucleotide sequence: TGTGCCAGTAGTGGACCACCGGGACAGCGAGGGAATCAGCCCCAGCATTTT.

The DNA for the CDR3 is TGTGCCTGGAGTCGGGACAGTGGGGCGGACACTGAAGCTTTCTTT. Translation: CAWSRDSGADTEAFF. The J gene is TRBJ1-1, the V gene TRBV30; TRBD1 matches 7 bases. V shed 2 bases, J shed 3 bases, and the junction held 9 bases outside the gene matches. This CDR3 is built from 15 residues. CDR1 and CDR2 from the germline V gene are GTSNPN and SVGIG (reference sequence).

J is TRBJ1-5 and V is TRBV3-1 (or the pseudogene TRBV3-2); 7 bases map to TRBD1. Germline assignment: CDR1 LGHDT and CDR2 YNNKEL (reference sequence). V was pared by 2 bases and J by 0 bases, with 7 bases of the junction left unmatched. There are 17 residues in the CDR3. The CDR3 spells CASSQRAGGYSNQPQHF. The CDR3 nucleotides are TGTGCCAGCAGCCAAAGGGCAGGGGGGTATAGCAATCAGCCCCAGCATTTT.

The chain links TRBV18 to TRBJ1-5; TRBD1 is a possible D gene (5 bases). This CDR3 has 15 amino acids. Trimming shortened V by 2 bases and J by 9 bases, and 17 bases separated the two germline ends. In germline, CDR1 is KGHSH, CDR2 LQKENI. CDR3 coding DNA: TGTGCCAGCTCACCAGCACGGACCTTCGGGGCGCCCCAGCATTTT. Amino acids: CASSPARTFGAPQHF.